Only a few counts were recorded for the clone carrying this TCR beta chain. Its antigen is still unknown. This same CDR3 is encoded by further DNA sequences in the sample. Measured with immunoSEQ multiplex PCR; TCRdb has only the in-frame clones, and not every one. This table has tens of thousands of clones, approximately 86% appearing once. The data belong to a study of PD-L1 blockade in urothelial cancer. Broader study findings: Greater 3-week expansion of tumor-associated blood clones was recorded for durable-benefit patients. Where pretreatment blood TCR clonality fell below the median, better survival was predicted.

Time point in this sample: pretreatment peripheral blood. Samples were collected from each patient before treatment and during treatment. Each patient gave between 1 and 8 of them in total. Sample: PBMCs, taken around atezolizumab (anti-PD-L1) treatment. This TCR came from a man aged 60 to 69 with urothelial cancer.

CDR3 in DNA: TGTGCCAGCAGCGCCCCTGGGACAGATAACACAGATACGCAGTATTTT. This codes for CASSAPGTDNTDTQYF. The chain recombines TRBV9 with TRBJ2-3, with 7 bases aligning to TRBD1. V shed 3 bases, J shed 2 bases, and the junction held 9 bases outside the gene matches. Looked up from germline, CDR1 is SGDLS and CDR2 is YYNGEE. This CDR3 has 16 amino acids.